Listed below are T cell receptor beta chains from one sample, sequenced in a study of shared clonotypes between healthy human individuals. Libraries were prepared by immunoSEQ multiplex PCR; TCRdb keeps only in-frame clonotypes and omits some of them. The sample has about 680,000 clones; about 91% are singletons. Sequencing used naive CD8+ T cells sorted from blood. The receptors were sampled from a man aged 30-40 years in good health. Both conserved end residues are part of each CDR3. D genes are given only for firm matches. Size is stated for part of the rows, as once, few or many counts, or as a class when the clone is expanded.

j_call | d_call | clone_size | v_call | cdr3_nt | cdr3_aa
TRBJ2-5 | . | . | TRBV11-2 | TGTGCCAGCAGCGGGGTTAGCTGGGAGACCCAGTACTTC | CASSGVSWETQYF
TRBJ1-3 | TRBD1 | . | TRBV7-6 | TGTGCCAGCAGCCGCCGGGACAGACTTTCTGGAAACACCATATATTTT | CASSRRDRLSGNTIYF
TRBJ2-5 | TRBD1 | . | TRBV7-9 | TGTGCCAGCAGCTCGGGACAGGTAGCTAGAGCGGCCCAGTACTTC | CASSSGQVARAAQYF
TRBJ2-2 | . | . | TRBV7-2 | TGTGCCAGCAGCTTGAACAGGGTACTCCCTGAAACCACCGGGGAGCTGTTTTTT | CASSLNRVLPETTGELFF
TRBJ2-1 | . | . | TRBV20-1 | TGCAGTGCTATTTGGGGGATCGAGCAGTTCTTC | CSAIWGIEQFF
TRBJ2-3 | TRBD2 | . | TRBV27 | TGTGCCAGCAGTTTAGGCGGGAGGGCCCTAGGGGATACGCAGTATTTT | CASSLGGRALGDTQYF
TRBJ2-5 | . | . | TRBV4-1 | TGCGCCAGCAGCCAAGAAGGGTTTGAAGAGACCCAGTACTTC | CASSQEGFEETQYF
TRBJ2-1 | . | . | TRBV7-2 | TGTGCCAGCAGCCAAAACTACCACAATGAGCAGTTCTTC | CASSQNYHNEQFF
TRBJ2-1 | TRBD2 | once | TRBV7-7 | TGTGCTAGCAGCTTAGGGGCCGGGACTAGCGGCGACAATGAGCAGTTCTTC | CASSLGAGTSGDNEQFF
TRBJ2-3 | TRBD2 | . | TRBV30 | TGTGCCTGGAGTGTAGGCCTAGCGGGAGCTACAGATACGCAGTATTTT | CAWSVGLAGATDTQYF
TRBJ2-1 | . | . | TRBV4-2 | TGTGCCAGCAGCCAAGATTTGTTTAGTGGCGCCGCACACAATGAGCAGTTCTTC | CASSQDLFSGAAHNEQFF
TRBJ2-3 | TRBD2 | . | TRBV11-3 | TGTGCCAGCAGCTTCGGGACTAGCGGGACCTCTAGCACAGATACGCAGTATTTT | CASSFGTSGTSSTDTQYF
TRBJ2-1 | TRBD2 | . | TRBV19 | TGTGCCAGTAGTATAGGACTAGCTGGTAATGAGCAGTTCTTC | CASSIGLAGNEQFF
TRBJ2-7 | TRBD2 | . | TRBV9 | TGTGCCAGCAGCTCGACCGGGACTAGACGCTACGAGCAGTACTTC | CASSSTGTRRYEQYF
TRBJ2-7 | TRBD2 | . | TRBV11-2 | TGTGCCAGCAGCCCAGCTCAAATGACTAGCGGTCTTCTATACGAGCAGTACTTC | CASSPAQMTSGLLYEQYF
TRBJ2-1 | . | once | TRBV19 | TGTGCCAGTAGTAGCCCCCGACGGAGCTCCTACAATGAGCAGTTCTTC | CASSSPRRSSYNEQFF
TRBJ2-7 | . | once | TRBV18 | TGTGCCAGCTCACCCACGGGGACAACTCCACACTACGAGCAGTACTTC | CASSPTGTTPHYEQYF
TRBJ1-2 | TRBD1 | . | TRBV6-1 | TGTGCCAGCAGGAGGCTTGGACAGGGCGATGGCTACACCTTC | CASRRLGQGDGYTF
TRBJ1-5 | . | . | TRBV19 | TGTGCCAGTGGGGGGCTCGGTAGCAATCAGCCCCAGCATTTT | CASGGLGSNQPQHF
TRBJ2-1 | . | . | TRBV5-1 | TGCGCCAGCAGCCCCGGGACTTCCTCTGGGTGGGAGCAGTTCTTC | CASSPGTSSGWEQFF
TRBJ2-7 | TRBD2 | . | TRBV28 | TGTGCCAGCAGTTTACGGCTAGCGGGGACCTACGAGCAGTACTTC | CASSLRLAGTYEQYF
TRBJ2-1 | . | many | TRBV11-2 | TGTGCCAGCAGATCGGACTGGTCCCCCTACAATGAGCAGTTCTTC | CASRSDWSPYNEQFF
TRBJ2-7 | . | . | TRBV7-8 | TGTGCCAGCAGATCCTCGGGAGAGCAGTACTTC | CASRSSGEQYF
TRBJ2-6 | . | . | TRBV5-4 | TGTGCCAGCAGCTCGCTCGATACTGGGGCCAACGTCCTGACTTTC | CASSSLDTGANVLTF
TRBJ1-5 | . | once | TRBV19 | TGTGCCAGTAGTAACGTAGCTCGCAATCAGCCCCAGCATTTT | CASSNVARNQPQHF
TRBJ2-3 | TRBD2 | . | TRBV10-3 | TGTGCCATCAGTGAGACCGGGGCTAGCGGGACTACAGATACGCAGTATTTT | CAISETGASGTTDTQYF
TRBJ2-2 | . | . | TRBV5-1 | TGCGCCAGCAGCTTGGCGGGACCCGAAACCGGGGAGCTGTTTTTT | CASSLAGPETGELFF
TRBJ2-3 | . | . | TRBV19 | TGTGCCAGTAGTATAGTCCCAGGAGATACGCAGTATTTT | CASSIVPGDTQYF
TRBJ2-3 | . | . | TRBV28 | TGTGCCAGCAGGCAAGCAGGTTCCGGACTACACACAGATACGCAGTATTTT | CASRQAGSGLHTDTQYF
TRBJ2-1 | . | . | TRBV2 | TGTGCCAGCAGTAGGACTAACGGCAATGAGCAGTTCTTC | CASSRTNGNEQFF
TRBJ1-1 | . | . | TRBV2 | TGTGCCACCCCGGACGGGCCGGCCACTGAAGCTTTCTTT | CATPDGPATEAFF
TRBJ2-2 | TRBD1 | many | TRBV2 | TGTGCCAGCGCCGGGACAGGGGAAACCGGGGAGCTGTTTTTT | CASAGTGETGELFF
TRBJ1-1 | . | . | TRBV19 | TGTGCCAGTAGTTTCAGAGGGATGGGTCTCACTGAAGCTTTCTTT | CASSFRGMGLTEAFF
TRBJ2-3 | TRBD2 | . | TRBV7-9 | TGTGCCAGCAGCTCCCGGGAGGGCATAGATACGCAGTATTTT | CASSSREGIDTQYF
TRBJ1-1 | . | . | TRBV30 | TGTGCCTTGGTAATCTATATGAACACTGAAGCTTTCTTT | CALVIYMNTEAFF
TRBJ2-7 | . | once | TRBV27 | TGTGCCAGCAGCTCCCCGAAGGGACCTCCGGGGGCCGAGCAGTACTTC | CASSSPKGPPGAEQYF
TRBJ2-5 | . | . | TRBV27 | TGTGCCAGCAGTCTGCTAGCGCTGGGTTGGGAGACCCAGTACTTC | CASSLLALGWETQYF
TRBJ2-1 | TRBD1 | . | TRBV10-3 | TGTGCCATCAGTGATGGGACAGGAACCTACAATGAGCAGTTCTTC | CAISDGTGTYNEQFF
TRBJ2-1 | TRBD1 | . | TRBV9 | TGTGCCAGCAGCATCACCGCCCGGGACAGCAACAATGAGCAGTTCTTC | CASSITARDSNNEQFF
TRBJ2-7 | TRBD1 | . | TRBV27 | TGTGCCAGCAGTGCGGACAGGTGGGAGCAGTACTTC | CASSADRWEQYF
TRBJ2-7 | . | . | TRBV11-2 | TGTGCCAGCAGCGTCCGGGAAAGGGTCTACGAGCAGTACTTC | CASSVRERVYEQYF
TRBJ2-7 | . | . | TRBV7-9 | TGTGCCAGCAGCTTAGATAAGCAGTCTGCCTCCTACGAGCAGTACTTC | CASSLDKQSASYEQYF
TRBJ2-7 | TRBD1 | . | TRBV2 | TGTGCCAGCACCCCCGGGCGGGACAGGTATGGCTACGAGCAGTACTTC | CASTPGRDRYGYEQYF
TRBJ2-1 | TRBD2 | . | TRBV18 | TGTGCCAGCTCACCATGGACAGCGGGAGGGTTGTACAATGAGCAGTTCTTC | CASSPWTAGGLYNEQFF
TRBJ2-1 | . | . | TRBV14 | TGTGCCAGCAGCCTCAAATCTGCAGGGAGTCTAAGGTTGGACAATGAGCAGTTCTTC | CASSLKSAGSLRLDNEQFF
TRBJ2-7 | . | . | TRBV4-1 | TGCGCCAGCAGCCATGACAGGTTCTCCTACGAGCAGTACTTC | CASSHDRFSYEQYF
TRBJ2-7 | TRBD2 | . | TRBV5-1 | TGCGCCAGCAGCGAAGGACTAGCGGGAATAGGTGACGAGCAGTACTTC | CASSEGLAGIGDEQYF
TRBJ2-5 | . | . | TRBV28 | TGTGCCAGCAGTTTTAGGGCCCCGGGAGCGGGTTTAGGAGAGACCCAGTACTTC | CASSFRAPGAGLGETQYF
TRBJ2-3 | . | . | TRBV27 | TGTGCCAGCAGTTTACTCAGCTTTCAGGATACGCAGTATTTT | CASSLLSFQDTQYF
TRBJ2-7 | TRBD2 | . | TRBV27 | TGTGCCGTGAAAGAGGGACTAGCGGGTAACTACGAGCAGTACTTC | CAVKEGLAGNYEQYF